What follows are 3 T cell receptor beta chains derived from one specimen sequenced in a study of cytomegalovirus exposure and HLA in healthy donors. The study ran its PCR with 60 Vbeta and 13 Jbeta primers. The assay was immunoSEQ multiplex PCR, and TCRdb's table has in-frame clones only and misses some. The sample holds 150,000 to 200,000 clones, around 84% seen once. Sequences were obtained from PBMCs. The receptors were sampled from a woman in her thirties or forties in good health and CMV-seronegative.

V gene TRBV7-9 combines with J gene TRBJ1-5, with TRBD1 as a possible D gene (5 bases). Trimming shortened V by 3 bases and J by 3 bases, and 21 bases separated the two germline ends. The CDR3 has 18 residues. In germline, CDR1 is SEHNR, CDR2 FQNEAQ (reference sequence). The CDR3 bases are TGTGCCAGCAGCTTTGTTCGGGAGGGGACTCTTGACAATCAGCCCCAGCATTTT. It yields the protein CASSFVREGTLDNQPQHF.

This sequence joins TRBV5-4 and TRBJ1-2; TRBD1 aligns across 7 bases. V lost 4 bases to trimming and J lost 2 bases; unmatched junction nucleotides: 8. The germline CDR1 and CDR2 sequences are SGHNT and YYREEE (reference sequence). The CDR3 has 15 amino acids. The CDR3 bases are TGTGCCAGCAGCAAACGGGACAGCGCCAACTATGGCTACACCTTC. Its protein product is CASSKRDSANYGYTF.

DNA for the CDR3: TGTGCCAGCAGCTTGGCCAAGACAGACAATGAGCAGTTCTTC. Its translation: CASSLAKTDNEQFF. This chain uses TRBV5-4 with TRBJ2-1, with D tentatively TRBD1 (5 bases). V was cut by 0 bases and J by 5 bases, with 9 bases left in between. The CDR3 spans 14 residues. Looked up from germline, CDR1 is SGHNT and CDR2 is YYREEE (reference sequence).